The entry that follows covers one T cell receptor (beta chain) sequence. Source study methods: For nucleated cells, counts were estimated from reference gene primer amplification. Profiled with immunoSEQ multiplex PCR; TCRdb holds only in-frame clones, not every one. For V, J and clone size, that table is used; D and trimming come from the DNA. The sample contains some 370,000 clones, 90% of which appear only once. The data are from a study of blood T cell repertoires in COVID-19. Whole-study context: Acute and convalescent COVID-19 specimens originated in the United States, Italy and Spain. Nucleic acid was either cDNA or gDNA, and it came from T cells, B-cell-depleted T cells, or PBMCs.

The CDR3 sequence is 15 residues long. The V gene end was trimmed by 4 bases and the J gene end by 1 base; junction bases not matched to a gene: 3. In germline, CDR1 is LNHDA, CDR2 SQIVND (reference sequence). The sample consisted of peripheral blood. This clonotype originated in a man younger than 35 with active or convalescent COVID-19. The rearrangement joins TRBV19 to TRBJ1-2, with 10 nucleotides matching TRBD1. The CDR3 reads CASSTGTGVNYGYTF. DNA of the CDR3: TGTGCCAGTAGTACCGGGACAGGGGTTAACTATGGCTACACCTTC.